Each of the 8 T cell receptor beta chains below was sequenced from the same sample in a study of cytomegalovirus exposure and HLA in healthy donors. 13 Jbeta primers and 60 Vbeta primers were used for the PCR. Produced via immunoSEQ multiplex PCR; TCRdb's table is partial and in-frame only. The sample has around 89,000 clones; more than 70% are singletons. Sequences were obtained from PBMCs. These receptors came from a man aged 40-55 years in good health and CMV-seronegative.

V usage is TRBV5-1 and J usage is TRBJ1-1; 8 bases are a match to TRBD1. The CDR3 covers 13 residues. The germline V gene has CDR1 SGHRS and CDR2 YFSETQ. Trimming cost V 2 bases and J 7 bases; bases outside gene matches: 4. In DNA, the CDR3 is TGCGCCAGCAGCTTATCCGGGACAGGTGAAGCTTTCTTT. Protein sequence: CASSLSGTGEAFF.

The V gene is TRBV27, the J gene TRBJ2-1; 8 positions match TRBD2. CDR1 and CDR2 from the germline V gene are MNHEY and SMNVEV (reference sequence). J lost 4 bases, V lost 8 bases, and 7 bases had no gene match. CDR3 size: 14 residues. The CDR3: CASQVGGAYNEQFF. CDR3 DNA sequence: TGTGCCAGCCAAGTCGGGGGGGCTTACAATGAGCAGTTCTTC.

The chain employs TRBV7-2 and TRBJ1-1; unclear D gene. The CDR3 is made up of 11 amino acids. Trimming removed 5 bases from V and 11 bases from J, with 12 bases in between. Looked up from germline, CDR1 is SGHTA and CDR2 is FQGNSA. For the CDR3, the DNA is TGTGCCAGCAGCGGGCGAGCCGGTGCTTTCTTT. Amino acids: CASSGRAGAFF.

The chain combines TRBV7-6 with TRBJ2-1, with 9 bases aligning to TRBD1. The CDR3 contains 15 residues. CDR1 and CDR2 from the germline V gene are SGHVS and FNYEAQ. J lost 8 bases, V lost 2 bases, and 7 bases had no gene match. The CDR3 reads CASSLTGQGIDEQFF. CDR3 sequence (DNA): TGTGCCAGCAGCTTAACGGGACAGGGCATCGATGAGCAGTTCTTC.

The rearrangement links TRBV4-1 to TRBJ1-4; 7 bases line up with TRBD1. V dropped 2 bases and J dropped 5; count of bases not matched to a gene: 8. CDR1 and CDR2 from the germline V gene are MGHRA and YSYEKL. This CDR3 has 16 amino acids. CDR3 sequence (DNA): TGCGCCAGCAGCCAAACACGACAGGGTTGGAATGAAAAACTGTTTTTT. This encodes CASSQTRQGWNEKLFF.

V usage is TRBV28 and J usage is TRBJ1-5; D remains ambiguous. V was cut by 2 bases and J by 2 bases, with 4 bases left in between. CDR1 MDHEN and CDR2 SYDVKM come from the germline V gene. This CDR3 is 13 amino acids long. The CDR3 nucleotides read TGTGCCAGCAGTTTAATAGGCAATCAGCCCCAGCATTTT. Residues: CASSLIGNQPQHF.

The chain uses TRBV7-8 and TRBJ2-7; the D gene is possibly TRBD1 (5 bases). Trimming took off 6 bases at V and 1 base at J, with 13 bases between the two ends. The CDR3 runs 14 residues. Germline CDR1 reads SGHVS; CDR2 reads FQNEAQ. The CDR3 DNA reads TGTGCCAGCAGTACACAGGTGATATCCTACGAGCAGTACTTC. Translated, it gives CASSTQVISYEQYF. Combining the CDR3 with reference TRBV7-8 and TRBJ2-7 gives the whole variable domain GAGVSQSPRYKVAKRGQDVALRCDPISGHVSLFWYQQALGQGPEFLTYFQNEAQLDKSGLPSDRFFAERPEGSVSTLKIQRTQQEDSAVYLCASSTQVISYEQYFGPGTRLTVT.

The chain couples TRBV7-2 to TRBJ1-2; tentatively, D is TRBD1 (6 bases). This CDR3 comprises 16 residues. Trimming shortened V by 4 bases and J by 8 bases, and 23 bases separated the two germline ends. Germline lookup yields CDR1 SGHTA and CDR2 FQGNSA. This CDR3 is CASSSTYWDTKRGYTF. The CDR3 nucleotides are TGTGCCAGCAGCTCGACCTATTGGGACACAAAGAGGGGCTACACCTTC.